This T cell receptor (beta chain) was observed in a study of T-cell reconstitution after alpha-beta-depleted transplantation in children. As concerns this clonotype: The target antigen is unknown.

Study-wide results and caveats: Several hundred rapidly expanded clones from non-depleted graft cells reportedly supplied alpha-beta T cells about two months post-transplant. T-cell counts and diversity were attributed mostly to newly produced T cells one year after transplant.

TCRbeta library preparation incorporated unique molecular identifiers. MiXCR was run by TCRdb on the PCR reads, yielding one entry per CDR3 protein. The profile shows 670,000 or so distinct CDR3 sequences, around 14% of them singletons. Unmatched junction bases numbered 29, after V lost 8 bases and J lost 4 bases. Germline V lookup: CDR1 DFQATT, CDR2 SNEGSKA (reference sequence). CDR3 length: 20 residues. The material sequenced was PBMCs, taken before TCRalphabeta/CD19-depleted stem cell transplant. The V and J genes are TRBV20-1 and TRBJ2-5, with 9 bases matching TRBD2. This TCR was recovered from a girl aged 2 to 10 with congenital amegakaryocytic thrombocytopenia, due to receive a stem cell transplant. Here the CDR3 reads CSPSLKKRLAARELGETQYF. The CDR3 region has the DNA TGCAGTCCTTCTCTCAAAAAACGACTAGCGGCCCGGGAATTGGGAGAGACCCAGTACTTC.